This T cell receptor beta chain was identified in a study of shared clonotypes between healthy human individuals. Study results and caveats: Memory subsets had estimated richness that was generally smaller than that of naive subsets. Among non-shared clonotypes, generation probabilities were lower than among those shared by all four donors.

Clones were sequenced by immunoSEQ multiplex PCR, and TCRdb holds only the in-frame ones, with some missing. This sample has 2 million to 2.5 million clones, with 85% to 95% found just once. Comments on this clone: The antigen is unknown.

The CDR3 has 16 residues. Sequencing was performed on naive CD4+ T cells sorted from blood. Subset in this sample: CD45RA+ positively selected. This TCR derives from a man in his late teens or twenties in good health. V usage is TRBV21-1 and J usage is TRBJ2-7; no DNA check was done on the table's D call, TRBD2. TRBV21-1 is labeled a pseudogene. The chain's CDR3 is CASRKVTSGSSYEQYF. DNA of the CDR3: TGTGCCAGCAGGAAAGTGACTAGCGGGAGTTCCTACGAGCAGTACTTC.